Listed below are T cell receptor beta chains from one sample, sequenced in a study of cytomegalovirus exposure and HLA in healthy donors. The assay was immunoSEQ multiplex PCR, and TCRdb's table has in-frame clones only and misses some. Of some 85,000 clones listed, 76% are singletons. The specimen was PBMCs. These receptors all come from a man aged 40-49 years in good health and CMV-seronegative. The CDR3 runs from the conserved cysteine through the conserved F or W. Clone sizes are given selectively: once, few, many, or a class where the clone is expanded.

j_gene: TRBJ2-3; v_gene: TRBV6-6; abundance: once; CDR3aa: CASSYQANTDTQYF
j_gene: TRBJ2-7; v_gene: TRBV27; abundance: -; CDR3aa: CASSSNRRMAYEQYF
j_gene: TRBJ2-4; v_gene: TRBV5-1; abundance: -; CDR3aa: CASSWAGTENIQYF
j_gene: TRBJ1-6; v_gene: TRBV7-2; abundance: once; CDR3aa: CASSPGQTSPLHF
j_gene: TRBJ1-3; v_gene: TRBV5-1; abundance: few; CDR3aa: CASSLGFAGETGNTIYF
j_gene: TRBJ2-4; v_gene: TRBV5-6; abundance: -; CDR3aa: CASSLGAQLAKNIQYF
j_gene: TRBJ1-6; v_gene: TRBV27; abundance: -; CDR3aa: CASSGQTDSPLHF
j_gene: TRBJ1-1; v_gene: TRBV25-1; abundance: -; CDR3aa: CASSSRGTVGTEAFF
j_gene: TRBJ2-2; v_gene: TRBV6-6; abundance: -; CDR3aa: CASNTAGGRRTGELFF
j_gene: TRBJ1-2; v_gene: TRBV28; abundance: -; CDR3aa: CASSWGDRSEHGYTF
j_gene: TRBJ1-1; v_gene: TRBV30; abundance: -; CDR3aa: CAWSLSVGYTEAFF
j_gene: TRBJ2-3; v_gene: TRBV7-9; abundance: -; CDR3aa: CASSSHRLAGHTDTQYF
j_gene: TRBJ1-5; v_gene: TRBV7-2; abundance: once; CDR3aa: CASSLTGSGNQPQHF
j_gene: TRBJ1-1; v_gene: TRBV28; abundance: -; CDR3aa: CASSFQGGTGRGAFF
j_gene: TRBJ1-6; v_gene: TRBV7-9; abundance: -; CDR3aa: CASSLTASSYNSPLHF
j_gene: TRBJ2-3; v_gene: TRBV7-3; abundance: few; CDR3aa: CASSLGRGPTDTQYF
j_gene: TRBJ2-3; v_gene: TRBV7-6; abundance: -; CDR3aa: CASSLGPDHTIFTDTQYF
j_gene: TRBJ1-5; v_gene: TRBV4-3; abundance: -; CDR3aa: CASSQIPDQPQHF
j_gene: TRBJ1-2; v_gene: TRBV6-1; abundance: once; CDR3aa: CASKAGGTGYTF
j_gene: TRBJ1-6; v_gene: TRBV7-8; abundance: -; CDR3aa: CASSLVSGGDSPLHF
j_gene: TRBJ1-1; v_gene: TRBV21-1; abundance: -; CDR3aa: CASSENQWHGLGEAFF
j_gene: TRBJ2-2; v_gene: TRBV11-2; abundance: -; CDR3aa: CASTYFRTSIAGELFF
j_gene: TRBJ2-1; v_gene: TRBV7-3; abundance: -; CDR3aa: CASSSPGEDEQFF
j_gene: TRBJ2-7; v_gene: TRBV7-2; abundance: -; CDR3aa: CASSLFGGGTYEQYF
j_gene: TRBJ1-2; v_gene: TRBV2; abundance: -; CDR3aa: CASNNGGRNYGYTF
j_gene: TRBJ2-1; v_gene: TRBV7-2; abundance: -; CDR3aa: CAKGQGLGNEQFF
j_gene: TRBJ1-5; v_gene: TRBV2; abundance: -; CDR3aa: CASVLDRGLGPQHF
j_gene: TRBJ1-4; v_gene: TRBV18; abundance: -; CDR3aa: CASSPTHRVEKLFF
j_gene: TRBJ2-2; v_gene: TRBV30; abundance: once; CDR3aa: CACTSGGNIGELFF
j_gene: TRBJ2-7; v_gene: TRBV28; abundance: -; CDR3aa: CASSYSERRGGSYEQYF
j_gene: TRBJ2-3; v_gene: TRBV7-9; abundance: once; CDR3aa: CASSLNPGLAGKAQYF
j_gene: TRBJ2-1; v_gene: TRBV7-2; abundance: -; CDR3aa: CASSLVRGAPSYNEQFF
j_gene: TRBJ2-4; v_gene: TRBV4-3; abundance: -; CDR3aa: CASSQVVPTEAKNIQYF
j_gene: TRBJ2-5; v_gene: TRBV29-1; abundance: -; CDR3aa: CSVDWGELAGGPWETQYF
j_gene: TRBJ1-4; v_gene: TRBV18; abundance: -; CDR3aa: CASSPFQGAQTNEKLFF
j_gene: TRBJ1-2; v_gene: TRBV7-3; abundance: -; CDR3aa: CASSQFLRTGNYGYTF
j_gene: TRBJ1-2; v_gene: TRBV14; abundance: -; CDR3aa: CASSQDRGALAYGYTF
j_gene: TRBJ2-3; v_gene: TRBV7-3; abundance: -; CDR3aa: CASSLFSGGTDTQYF
j_gene: TRBJ2-5; v_gene: TRBV5-6; abundance: -; CDR3aa: CASSPVEEETQYF
j_gene: TRBJ2-7; v_gene: TRBV21-1; abundance: few; CDR3aa: CASSKLGQGAPSQIDEQYF